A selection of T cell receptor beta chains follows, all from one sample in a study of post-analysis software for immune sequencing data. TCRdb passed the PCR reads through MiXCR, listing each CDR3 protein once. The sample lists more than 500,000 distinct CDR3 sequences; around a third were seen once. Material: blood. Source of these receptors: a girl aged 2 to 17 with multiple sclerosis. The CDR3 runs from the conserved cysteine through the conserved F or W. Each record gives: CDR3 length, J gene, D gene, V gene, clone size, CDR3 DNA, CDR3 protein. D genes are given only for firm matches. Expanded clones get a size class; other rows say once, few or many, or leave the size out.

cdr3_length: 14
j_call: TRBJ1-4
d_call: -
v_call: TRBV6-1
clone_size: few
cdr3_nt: TGTGCCAGCAGTGAACGGGGATTCGAGGAAAAACTGTTTTTT
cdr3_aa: CASSERGFEEKLFF

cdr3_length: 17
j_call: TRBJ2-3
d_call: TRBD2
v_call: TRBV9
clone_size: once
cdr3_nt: TGTGCCAGCAGCCAAAACACACTAGCGGGGGACACAGATACGCAGTATTTT
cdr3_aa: CASSQNTLAGDTDTQYF

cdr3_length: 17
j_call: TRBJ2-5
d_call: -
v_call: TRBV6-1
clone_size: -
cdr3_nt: TGTGCCAGCAGTGAAGTAGGAACGACAGTGTCCCAAGAGACCCAGTACTTC
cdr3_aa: CASSEVGTTVSQETQYF

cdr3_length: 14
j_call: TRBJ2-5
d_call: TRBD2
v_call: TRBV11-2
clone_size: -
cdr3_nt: TGTGCCAGCAGCCTCCGGACTAGGAGAGAGACCCAGTACTTC
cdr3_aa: CASSLRTRRETQYF

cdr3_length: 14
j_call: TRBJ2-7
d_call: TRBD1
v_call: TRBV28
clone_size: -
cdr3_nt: TGTGCCAGCAGCCCCGCCCTGACAGGGAGCGAGCAGTACTTC
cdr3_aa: CASSPALTGSEQYF

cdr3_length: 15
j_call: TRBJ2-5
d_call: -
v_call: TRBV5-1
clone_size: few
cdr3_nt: TGCGCCAGCAGTACCGGGGTAGCTGTTCAAGAGACCCAGTACTTC
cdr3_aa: CASSTGVAVQETQYF

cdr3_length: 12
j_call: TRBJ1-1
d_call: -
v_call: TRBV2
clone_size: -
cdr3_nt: TGTGCCACCTTGGGGTCGAACACTGAAGCTTTCTTT
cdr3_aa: CATLGSNTEAFF

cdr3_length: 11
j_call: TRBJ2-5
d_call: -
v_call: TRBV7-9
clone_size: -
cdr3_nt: TGTGCCAGCAGCCGCCGAGGGACCCAGTACTTC
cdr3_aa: CASSRRGTQYF

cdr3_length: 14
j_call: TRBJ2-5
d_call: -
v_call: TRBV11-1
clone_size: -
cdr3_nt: TGTGCCAGCAGCTTACGGGTATACCAAGAGACCCAGTACTTC
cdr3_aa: CASSLRVYQETQYF

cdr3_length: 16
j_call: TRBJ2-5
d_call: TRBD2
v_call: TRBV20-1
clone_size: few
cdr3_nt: TGCAGTGCTAGAGATCAGGAGCGGGGCCACGGAGAGACCCAGTACTTC
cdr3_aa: CSARDQERGHGETQYF

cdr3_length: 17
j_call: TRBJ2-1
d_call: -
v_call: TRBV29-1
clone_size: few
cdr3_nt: TGCAGCGACCTAGGCCCGGGATCGGGGTACTCCTACAATGAGCAGTTCTTC
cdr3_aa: CSDLGPGSGYSYNEQFF

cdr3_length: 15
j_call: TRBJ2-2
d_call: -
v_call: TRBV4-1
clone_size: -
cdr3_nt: TGCGCCAGCAGCCACGTAGGCAGGATAGAAAGGGAGCTGTTTTTT
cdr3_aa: CASSHVGRIERELFF

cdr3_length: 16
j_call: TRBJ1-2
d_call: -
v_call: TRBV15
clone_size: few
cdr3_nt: TGTGCCACCAGCAGAGAAGGACTCCTTGGGGCGGGAGGCTACACCTTC
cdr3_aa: CATSREGLLGAGGYTF

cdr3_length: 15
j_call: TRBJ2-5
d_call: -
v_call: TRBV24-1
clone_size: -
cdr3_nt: TGTGCCACCAGTGATCAAGCGGAGCCACAAGAGACCCAGTACTTC
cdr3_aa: CATSDQAEPQETQYF

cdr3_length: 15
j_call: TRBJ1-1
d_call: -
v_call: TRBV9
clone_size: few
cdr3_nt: TGTGCCAGCAGCCCCCGGGGGACCATGAACACTGAAGCTTTCTTT
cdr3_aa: CASSPRGTMNTEAFF

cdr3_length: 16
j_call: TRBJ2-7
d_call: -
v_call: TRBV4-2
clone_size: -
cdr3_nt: TGTGCCAGCAGCCAAGATAGGACTACCGACACCTACGAGCAGTACTTC
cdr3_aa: CASSQDRTTDTYEQYF

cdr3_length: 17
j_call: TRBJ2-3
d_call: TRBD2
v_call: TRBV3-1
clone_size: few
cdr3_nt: TGTGCCAGCAGCCAAGTGACGGGGGGGTCCCGCACAGATACGCAGTATTTT
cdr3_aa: CASSQVTGGSRTDTQYF

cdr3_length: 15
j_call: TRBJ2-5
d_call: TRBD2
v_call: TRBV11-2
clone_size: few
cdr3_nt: TGTGCCAGCAGCTTTACGCGGGGGGCCCGGGAGACCCAGTACTTC
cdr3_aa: CASSFTRGARETQYF

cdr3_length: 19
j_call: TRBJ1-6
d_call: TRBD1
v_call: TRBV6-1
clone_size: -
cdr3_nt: TGTGCCAGCAGTCCCGGGACAGGGGGCCGGAGCTCCTATAATTCACCCCTCCACTTT
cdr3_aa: CASSPGTGGRSSYNSPLHF

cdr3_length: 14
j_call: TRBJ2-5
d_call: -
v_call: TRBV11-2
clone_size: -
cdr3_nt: TGTGCCAGCAGCTTAAGTGGGGGCTCGAAGACCCAGTACTTC
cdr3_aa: CASSLSGGSKTQYF

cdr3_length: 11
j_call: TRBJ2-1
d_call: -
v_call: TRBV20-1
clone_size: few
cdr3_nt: TGCAGCGCGCACACGATCCATGAGCAGTTCTTC
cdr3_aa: CSAHTIHEQFF

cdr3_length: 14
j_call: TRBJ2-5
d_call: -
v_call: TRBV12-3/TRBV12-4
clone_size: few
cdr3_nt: TGTGCCAGCAGTTTTGTAAACAGTCAAGAGACCCAGTACTTC
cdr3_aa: CASSFVNSQETQYF

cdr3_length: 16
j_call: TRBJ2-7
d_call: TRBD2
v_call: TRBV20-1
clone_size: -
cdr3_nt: TGCAGTGCTGGGACTAGCGGGACTAGCTCCTACAATGAGCAGTACTTC
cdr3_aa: CSAGTSGTSSYNEQYF

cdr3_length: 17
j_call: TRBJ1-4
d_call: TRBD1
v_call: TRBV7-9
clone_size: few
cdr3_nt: TGTGCCAGCAGCTTCACGCCTACAGGGGGCAGTAATGAAAAACTGTTTTTT
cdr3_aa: CASSFTPTGGSNEKLFF

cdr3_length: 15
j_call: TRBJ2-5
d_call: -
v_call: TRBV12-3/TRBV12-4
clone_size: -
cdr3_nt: TGTGCCAGCAGGCCAGGGGTCACGCAGGCGGAGACCCAGTACTTC
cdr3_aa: CASRPGVTQAETQYF

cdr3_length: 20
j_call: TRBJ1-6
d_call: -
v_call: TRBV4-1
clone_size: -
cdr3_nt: TGCGCCAGCAGCCAAGATCTTGGGGGGCAAGGGAACTCCTATAATTCACCCCTCCACTTT
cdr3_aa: CASSQDLGGQGNSYNSPLHF